The sequence of this T cell receptor beta chain was determined in a study of blood T cells in healthy people across ages. Overall study context: About one barcoded beta molecule per two T cells was captured by template switching. The study, taken as a whole, reports: A strong correlation was seen between TCR beta diversity and naive T cell percentage.

Details on this clonotype: The antigen is unknown.

Germline assignment: CDR1 MDHEN and CDR2 SYDVKM. This CDR3 has 12 residues. V was trimmed by 6 bases and J by 11 bases, leaving 16 bases between them. Those donating, healthy Caucasian individuals from Russia, were aged 6 to 90. Through a sample-barcoded 5' primer and a J-beta primer mix, a second PCR was run for roughly 7 to 12 cycles. Each CDR3 protein is one row after TCRdb ran MiXCR on the 5' RACE reads. In the table there are approximately 730,000 distinct CDR3 sequences, 53% of which are singletons. Sequencing was carried out using blood. The origin of this receptor is an elderly man in good health. The V call is TRBV28, the J call TRBJ1-1; D not resolved. This CDR3 is CASRLTTRGAFF. CDR3 sequence (DNA): TGTGCCAGCAGACTGACTACCCGAGGGGCTTTCTTT.